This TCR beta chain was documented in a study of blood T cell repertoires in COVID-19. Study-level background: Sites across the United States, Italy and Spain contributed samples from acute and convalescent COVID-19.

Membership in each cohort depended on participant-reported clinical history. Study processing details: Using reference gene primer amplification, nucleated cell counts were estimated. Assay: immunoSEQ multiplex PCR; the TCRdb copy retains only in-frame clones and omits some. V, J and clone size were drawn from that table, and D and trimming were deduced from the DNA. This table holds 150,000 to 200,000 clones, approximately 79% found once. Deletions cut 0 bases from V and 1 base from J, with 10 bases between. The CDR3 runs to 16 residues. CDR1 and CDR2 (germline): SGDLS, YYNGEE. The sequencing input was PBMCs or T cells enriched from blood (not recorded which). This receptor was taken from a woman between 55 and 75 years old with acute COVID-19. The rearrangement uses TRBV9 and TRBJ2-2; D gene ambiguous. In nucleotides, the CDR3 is TGTGCCAGCAGCGTAGTTGCGGAGCAGAACACCGGGGAGCTGTTTTTT. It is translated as CASSVVAEQNTGELFF. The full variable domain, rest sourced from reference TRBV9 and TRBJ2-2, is DSGVTQTPKHLITATGQRVTLRCSPRSGDLSVYWYQQSLDQGLQFLIQYYNGEERAKGNILERFSAQQFPDLHSELNLSSLELGDSALYFCASSVVAEQNTGELFFGEGSRLTVL.